The entry below gives a single T cell receptor beta chain sequence along with its context. Which antigen it targets is not known. Base qualities are not provided; no much larger clone lies one nucleotide away. The cohort consisted of 670 or so healthy bone marrow donors. At the time of sampling, every cohort member was nominally healthy, though immune exposures that went unrecorded were likely present. The donor was CMV seropositive and was included in the group of some 290 seropositive cohort members. Each donor provided a peripheral blood sample, and peripheral blood mononuclear cells were used for TCR beta sequencing. Genomic DNA extraction from the blood cell samples was performed with the Qiagen DNeasy Blood Extraction Kit. This sample was taken from a study of cytomegalovirus exposure and HLA in healthy donors (dated by TCRdb to 2015 to 2018). As for the study more broadly: In an earlier analysis of roughly 500 of the donors, about 270 Gb of sequence data and 117 million unique TCR beta sequences from 150 million to 200 million T cells were reported. An early release covering 500 to 750 HLA-typed donors comprised about 300 gigabases of sequencing data and around 80 million unique TCR sequences. Among the roughly 400 genotyped donors, more than 70% belonged to the genetic ancestry cluster associated with self-reported Caucasian donors. The study aimed to test whether cataloging public T cell receptors could reveal signatures of past pathogen exposure. Using immunosequencing, the study profiled T cell repertoires from around 680 subjects and related those repertoires to cytomegalovirus serostatus. A separate validation cohort of more than 100 different subjects was used in addition to the 666-subject first cohort. To predict cytomegalovirus infection status, the study combined high-throughput TCR immunosequencing, statistical association of individual TCRs with disease status, and machine learning. To study patterns of TCR occurrence, a later analysis re-analyzed previously published TCR beta repertoires from 666 donors and added high-resolution HLA genotyping. Rather than using new phenotypic data, the later analysis identified candidate immune exposures from TCR beta sequences and from how often those sequences occurred across donors. In an earlier analysis of 500 to 650 of the donors, high-throughput TCR beta sequencing was used to judge whether each TCR beta V gene segment behaved as functional or pseudogenic. Alongside the repertoire data, information on donor age, sex, ethnicity and CMV serostatus was compiled. A later genetic analysis took genome-wide SNP genotypes for about 65% of the 666 donors and used that subset as a discovery cohort. Every repertoire in the discovery cohort had been generated on one and the same sequencing platform. Both class I and class II loci were covered by HLA typing, at four-digit resolution. The number of typed donors differed by locus: about 620-640 for A, B, C, DRB1 and DQB1; 500 to 550 for DQA1; about 600 for DPA1; and around 470 for DPB1. A handful of DR-DQ haplotypes were handled as single units for association and clustering because linkage in the cohort was strong. Among 398 genotyped donors of the cohort, an average of about 240,000 unique TCR beta nucleotide sequences were sequenced per donor, 15% to 20% of them non-productive. Broader findings and caveats from the paper: Roughly uniform sequencing depth across donors was assumed in presence/absence analyses, although this assumption may not hold. Cytomegalovirus status was reported to be diagnosed by the classifier with high specificity and sensitivity in both the original and validation cohorts. A group of highly shared sequence variants was considered likely to be a technical artifact of the sequencing pipeline. According to a later genetic analysis, donors in an Asian-associated ancestry cluster had fewer N-insertions in productive TCRs than the roughly 660-donor mean. Compared with equally common non-associated chains, HLA-associated TCR beta chains in a later analysis were more clonally expanded and had lower generation probabilities. In this cohort, only TCR beta chains were sequenced, and detectable features were limited by the absence of alpha or paired-chain data. In a later analysis, most CMV-associated TCR beta chains were found to appear HLA-restricted, with HLA associations seemingly driven largely by CMV exposure. The study listed approximately 150 TCR beta chains as associated with cytomegalovirus. A few of the identified cytomegalovirus-associated TCR beta chains were confirmed in vitro to be specific for cytomegalovirus antigens. Because HLA typing was unavailable for some donors at each locus, only the typed subset was used in association tests. A further reported finding was that TCR beta sequences accurately predicted the HLA-A and HLA-B alleles for most subjects in the first cohort. A later analysis reported that several top co-occurrence clusters appeared linked to parvovirus B19, influenza, CMV and Epstein-Barr virus. In an earlier analysis of about 540 of the donors, most TCR beta V segments were observed in productive rearrangements about 90% or about 30% of the time, broadly matching IMGT annotations. According to a later analysis, TCR association rates differed among HLA loci, with DRB1 alleles showing the most associated TCRs and HLA-C alleles showing the fewest. Because counts were too low, 15 to 20 rarely observed V segments, including chromosome 9 orphons, were excluded from the earlier analysis of several hundred of the donors. In a later analysis, around 17,000 TCR beta sequences were associated with specific HLA alleles at a false discovery rate of 0.05. The only immune exposure information available for the cohort was CMV serostatus. Linkage disequilibrium might explain the correlated functional status among segregating V segments, but an unknown experimental factor could not be ruled out. Some IMGT-functional V segments, including TRBV6-2 and TRBV6-3, could not be distinguished by the 87-base-pair reads and were therefore excluded. Assigning TCR associations to individual alleles was difficult when HLA alleles, especially DR and DQ, strongly co-occurred. The authors suggested that the approach could potentially be generalized to other disease states and immunological phenotypes. While some public TCRs were present in many individuals, most TCR sequences turned up only very rarely across donors. In a later genetic analysis, a missense DCLRE1C variant was associated with V-gene and J-gene trimming of TCR beta chains, and the association was replicated in an independent cohort.

As encoded in the germline V gene (reference sequence), CDR1 is LNHDA while CDR2 is SQIVND. Spanning cysteine to phenylalanine, the CDR3 consists of 14 amino acids. Of all the DNA, just the CDR3 is kept, 42 bases in frame from base 1. V is shortened by 2 bases, J by 4 bases, and the region joining them spans 11 bases. Library method: the immunoSEQ multiplex PCR assay. For the multiplex PCR, a mixture combining 60 forward primers for TCR Vbeta segments and 13 reverse primers for TCR Jbeta segments was used. Amplification of the CDR3 region of rearranged TCR beta genes was performed with a multiplex PCR assay on genomic DNA. Amplified TCR beta libraries were sequenced as 87-base-pair reads on the Illumina HiSeq System. Concerning the study's data processing: A later analysis tallied 70 million to 100 million unique TCR beta chains across the 550 to 850 repertoires, and approximately 9.9 million of those chains were shared by two or more donors. To remove PCR and sequencing errors, raw reads were error-corrected and collapsed into unique sequences using a nearest-neighbor algorithm that merged closely related sequences. Alignment of CDR3 sequences to IMGT reference sequences was used to assign V, D and J gene segments. For a sequence to be retained, at least a six-nucleotide match to both a V gene segment and a J gene segment was required. Rearrangements were classified as productive when the CDR3 lacked stop codons and remained in frame with V and J, and all other rearrangements were classified as non-productive. Following IMGT convention, CDR3 was defined as the stretch from the second conserved V-encoded cysteine to the conserved J-encoded phenylalanine. The earlier analysis of about 620 of the donors excluded sequences that lacked an unambiguous match to a single V gene segment. An earlier analysis of 587 of the donors classified V segments as functional when productive rearrangements were above 56.7% and as segregating when the standard deviation between donors was above 5%. A statistical classification framework was built to diagnose cytomegalovirus status from the catalog of TCR beta chain sequences. In a later analysis, V and J genes were assigned by comparing TCR nucleotide sequences against IMGT/GENE-DB human TR gene sequences. A later analysis assigned CDR3 sequences and most-parsimonious VDJ recombination scenarios with the TCRdist pipeline. A later analysis defined each TCR beta chain by its CDR3 amino acid sequence plus V-gene family, and excluded reads lacking a unique V-gene family. A later analysis removed roughly 590 highly shared, low-generation-probability nucleotide sequences to deal with suspected cross-contamination and a sequencing artifact. A later analysis calculated a clonal expansion index for each public chain from normalized within-repertoire ranks of inferred template counts. A later analysis computed generation probabilities with a VDJ recombination model fitted to out-of-frame rearrangements, and checked the results against IGoR. Hypergeometric tests were used in a later analysis to score TCR-TCR, TCR-HLA and TCR-CMV co-occurrence, with a repertoire-size bias correction applied to the TCR pairs. In a later analysis, false discovery rates were estimated by permuting HLA or CMV assignments 20 times. In a later analysis, co-occurring TCRs were grouped using DBSCAN, with TCRdist sequence similarity added in when clustering inside HLA-allele-positive subsets. For co-occurrence clustering, repertoires with fewer than 30,000 or more than 120,000 public chains were excluded, along with roughly five repertoires with anomalous nucleotide sharing. TCRdb provides this immuneACCESS table in a form limited to in-frame rearrangements. Some clones are lacking; in checked studies, under half of them reflect an unresolved V gene, and why the rest are absent is not known. From that table come the V and J calls and clone size; the DNA was used to work out D and trimming. For this sample the table gives roughly 150,000 clones, of which roughly 68% were detected only once. The top ten hold roughly 10% of the sample.

Sample: PBMCs. The sequence derives from a man aged 25-45 years in good health and CMV-seropositive. The receptor chain draws on TRBV19 and TRBJ1-2; the D gene is possibly TRBD1, with 5 bases matching. The CDR3 region: CASSIRGGTYGYTF. The base sequence is TGTGCCAGTAGTATACGAGGAGGGACCTATGGCTACACCTTC.